This TCR beta chain originates from a study of cytomegalovirus exposure and HLA in healthy donors. Study-wide results and limits: The study flagged fewer than 200 TCR beta chains as cytomegalovirus-associated. Rarity characterized most TCR sequences, yet some public TCRs appeared in many donors.

Libraries were prepared by immunoSEQ multiplex PCR; TCRdb keeps only in-frame clonotypes and omits some of them. The sample lists 110,000 or so clones; around 89% were seen once. Of note for this clone: As yet, its antigen is unknown.

This TCR was recovered from a man aged 18 to 35 in good health and CMV-seronegative. Material for sequencing was PBMCs.

In DNA, the CDR3 is TGTGCCAGCAGCTTGACCGGGACAGGGGCCTCTGGGGCCAACGTCCTGACTTTC. Translated, it gives CASSLTGTGASGANVLTF. The V and J genes are TRBV5-5 and TRBJ2-6; 10 nucleotides align to TRBD1. From germline, CDR1 is SGHKS and CDR2 YYEKEE (reference sequence). This CDR3 is 18 amino acids long. J lost 0 bases, V lost 1 base, and 4 bases had no gene match.